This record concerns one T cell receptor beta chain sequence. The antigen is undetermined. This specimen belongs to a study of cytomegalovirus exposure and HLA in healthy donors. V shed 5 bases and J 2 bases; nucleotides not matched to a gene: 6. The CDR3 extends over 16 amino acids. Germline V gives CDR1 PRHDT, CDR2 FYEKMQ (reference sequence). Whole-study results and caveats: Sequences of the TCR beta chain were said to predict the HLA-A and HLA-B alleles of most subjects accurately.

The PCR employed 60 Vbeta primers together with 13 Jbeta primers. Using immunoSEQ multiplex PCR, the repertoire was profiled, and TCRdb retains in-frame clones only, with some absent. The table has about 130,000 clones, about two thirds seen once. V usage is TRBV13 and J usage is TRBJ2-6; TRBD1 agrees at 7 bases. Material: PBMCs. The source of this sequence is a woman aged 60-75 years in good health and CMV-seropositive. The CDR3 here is CASSPNQGAGANVLTF. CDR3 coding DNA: TGTGCCAGCAGCCCGAACCAGGGGGCTGGGGCCAACGTCCTGACTTTC.